Listed below are T cell receptor beta chains from one sample, sequenced in a study of blood T cell repertoires in COVID-19. Using immunoSEQ multiplex PCR, the repertoire was profiled, and TCRdb retains in-frame clones only, with some absent. The sample holds some 60,000 clones, roughly 91% seen once. The sequenced sample consisted of peripheral blood. Receptors originate from a human donor in a cohort sampled during active COVID-19. CDR3s leave out the opening cysteine and the closing phenylalanine or tryptophan. The order of the fields is J gene, V gene, D gene, CDR3 protein. The D gene is left open where the match is weak.

>TRBJ1-4|TRBV13|TRBD1
ASRKQGAANEKLF
>TRBJ2-3|TRBV18|.
ASSPQEGNADTQY
>TRBJ2-3|TRBV7-8|.
ASSFSGASTDTQY
>TRBJ1-1|TRBV9|.
ASSVSTELNTEAF
>TRBJ2-4|TRBV7-8|TRBD1
ASSLATGGGGDIQY
>TRBJ2-2|TRBV24-1|.
AIRFPREELF
>TRBJ1-1|TRBV28|.
ASRTGGYTEAF
>TRBJ2-3|TRBV7-2|.
ASSPNQNTQY
>TRBJ1-4|TRBV29-1|TRBD1
SVEDRGNEKLF
>TRBJ2-7|TRBV15|TRBD2
ATSRDGAGLAGSSYEQY
>TRBJ2-1|TRBV7-3|TRBD2
ASSATGTRSNEQF
>TRBJ2-2|TRBV7-8|TRBD1
ASSRLQGPSGGGELF
>TRBJ1-2|TRBV19|TRBD1
ASTGQGTYGYT
>TRBJ2-7|TRBV4-1|.
ASSQGRGTYEQY
>TRBJ1-5|TRBV5-4|TRBD1
ASSLSGGQPQH
>TRBJ2-1|TRBV19|.
ASSIVGRNEQF
>TRBJ2-1|TRBV13|TRBD1
ASSFRGQRLDEQF
>TRBJ2-3|TRBV11-2|.
ATKTDLTDTQY
>TRBJ2-5|TRBV28|.
ASSHPRQEQETQY
>TRBJ2-4|TRBV18|TRBD1
ASSARDSKNIQY
>TRBJ2-2|TRBV15|TRBD2
ATSGLAGGTTGELF
>TRBJ2-1|TRBV5-1|.
ASSLRDIYNEQF
>TRBJ2-3|TRBV4-2|TRBD1
ASSQPGTANTDTQY
>TRBJ1-6|TRBV11-3|TRBD1
ASKGAESYNSPLH
>TRBJ2-7|TRBV6-2/TRBV6-3|TRBD2
ASNPTRGLAGASEQY
>TRBJ2-7|TRBV27|TRBD1
ASSPLSGTGPYEQY
>TRBJ2-7|TRBV18|.
ASSPRTSQGGEQY